This T cell receptor (beta chain) stems from a study of spatial heterogeneity in lung cancer. Broader study findings: More often at tumor resection than at routine follow-up, ubiquitous expanded tumor TCRs were detected in the blood.

MiXCR, run by TCRdb on the 5' RACE reads, gives a single entry per CDR3 protein. This sample has 40,000 to 55,000 distinct CDR3 sequences; around 15% occur once, and the top ten carry around 56%. The time point: sample taken at primary tumor resection. Sequencing covered unsorted whole RNA taken from tumor, nontumor lung or frozen PBMC. This clonotype has just a few counts. Its antigen is currently unknown. Trimming stripped 0 bases from V and 4 bases from J, with 8 bases between. Per the germline V gene, CDR1 is SGHRS and CDR2 is YFSETQ. The CDR3 extends over 14 amino acids. The source is a male donor with early-stage non-small cell lung cancer. V and J are TRBV5-1 and TRBJ2-1; no firm D call. The material was PBMCs, obtained at surgery. CDR3 bases: TGCGCCAGCAGCTTGGGGACGGAATACAATGAGCAGTTCTTC. Translation: CASSLGTEYNEQFF.